The rows below give T cell receptor beta chains drawn from one sample of a study of response to subunit inactivated influenza vaccine. TCRdb passed the RT-PCR reads through MiXCR, listing each CDR3 protein once. Of 530,000 or so distinct CDR3 sequences in the sample, 14% were seen once. The sequenced sample was PBMCs from blood, obtained about 13 days after vaccination. These TCRs come from a man over 45 who received an inactivated influenza vaccine. CDR3s leave out the opening cysteine and the closing phenylalanine or tryptophan. Fields, in order: V gene, D gene, CDR3 length, CDR3 protein. The D gene is left open where the match is weak.

TRBV20-1,NA,12,SAFRSSYNSPLH
TRBV29-1,NA,12,SVGQGTRQETQY
TRBV6-5,TRBD1,11,ASSYEGGGQEY
TRBV7-8,TRBD1,13,ASSLGTGDTGELF
TRBV12-3/TRBV12-4,TRBD2,13,ASSLWAGGNNEQF
TRBV12-3/TRBV12-4,NA,10,ASSLSGTSLH
TRBV7-3,NA,11,ASSPQNTGEPF
TRBV20-1,TRBD2,12,SARPPSGYGEQF
TRBV19,NA,12,ASRPSDRRNTIY
TRBV3-1,NA,16,ASSQPWRVPRNTGELF
TRBV29-1,NA,9,SVGQSVEQY
TRBV6-1,NA,15,ASSENRGGAGANVLT
TRBV6-1,NA,10,ASTDGNSPLH
TRBV7-2,NA,12,ASSLGHSNTEAF
TRBV4-3,TRBD1,17,ASSQDLSRGSSYNSPLH
TRBV20-1,TRBD1,11,SATRQGRTEAF
TRBV29-1,NA,12,SVGGRVYQETQY
TRBV4-2,TRBD2,15,ASSQETSGSFYNEQF
TRBV5-1,NA,10,ASRADSGELF
TRBV3-1,NA,11,ASSQEPGDEQF
TRBV12-3/TRBV12-4,TRBD1,11,ASSFRRGHGYT
TRBV29-1,TRBD2,15,SVGGTSGRAGYNEQF
TRBV10-3,NA,12,AITAAPNTGELF
TRBV7-9,TRBD1,12,ASSSTTGGWGYT
TRBV5-1,TRBD1,10,ASPAGGPEAF
TRBV4-3,TRBD2,16,ASSQDPLLAGRADTQY
TRBV4-3,NA,13,ASSQDSDGNYGYT
TRBV12-3/TRBV12-4,NA,13,ASTPVEGRAGELF